This record concerns one TCR beta chain sequence. The data are from a study of blood T cells in healthy people across ages. The trim removed 5 bases at V and 7 bases at J, leaving 5 bases unmatched. CDR3 length: 14 residues. Germline CDR1 reads MNHNY; CDR2 reads SVGAGI (reference sequence). Combining a sample-barcoded 5' primer with a J-beta primer mix, a second PCR ran for roughly 6 to 12 cycles. TCRdb re-called the 5' RACE reads through MiXCR, storing one row per CDR3 protein. This table holds some 800,000 distinct CDR3 sequences, 40% to 50% found once. Input material: blood. The receptor comes from a man in his 60s in good health. The J gene is TRBJ2-3, the V gene TRBV6-6, with TRBD2 matching 11 bases. The CDR3 DNA follows: TGTGCCAGCAGTCAGACTAGCGGGGCGTATACGCAGTATTTT. This sequence encodes CASSQTSGAYTQYF.